Listed below are T cell receptor beta chains from one sample, sequenced in a study of CD8+CD57+ T cells in acquired aplastic anemia. MiXCR, applied by TCRdb to the reads, yields one record per CDR3 protein. The data show 120,000 or so distinct CDR3 sequences, over 55% seen once. Sample: sorted CD4+, CD8+, or CD8+CD57+ T cells (not recorded which) from PBMCs. These receptors were obtained from a human donor with aplastic anemia. Each CDR3 is given with its conserved first and last residue. The D gene is left open where the match is weak. The size entry is marked missing in some rows and otherwise reads once, few, many or a size class.

clone size | J gene | D gene | V gene | CDR3 DNA | CDR3 protein
once | TRBJ1-6 | TRBD1 | TRBV4-1 | TGCGCCAGCAGCCAAGCGGACAGGGGTAATTCACCCCTCCACTTT | CASSQADRGNSPLHF
. | TRBJ2-1 | . | TRBV7-9 | TGTGCCAGCAGGTGGGGACTGAAGGAGCAGTTCTTC | CASRWGLKEQFF
. | TRBJ1-1 | . | TRBV10-3 | TGTGCCATCAGGGATTCGGGGGCAGCCTCGAACACTGAAGCTTTCTTT | CAIRDSGAASNTEAFF
. | TRBJ1-2 | . | TRBV19 | TGTGCCAGTGGGAACCAACCGGTGAACTATGGCTACACCTTC | CASGNQPVNYGYTF
few | TRBJ2-7 | . | TRBV2 | TGTGCCAGCACGAGAGAGGGCGGGCCCTCCTACGAGCAGTACTTC | CASTREGGPSYEQYF
. | TRBJ1-2 | . | TRBV6-5 | TGTGCCAGCAGTTACGGGGGGGAAGGCTACACCTTC | CASSYGGEGYTF
. | TRBJ2-5 | . | TRBV19 | TGTGCCAGTAGTATCGGAGGGGGCGCAATGGAGACCCAGTACTTC | CASSIGGGAMETQYF
many | TRBJ1-3 | . | TRBV12-3/TRBV12-4 | TGTGCCAGCAGTCCCCGGACGTATGGAAACACCATATATTTT | CASSPRTYGNTIYF
. | TRBJ2-7 | . | TRBV7-9 | TGTGCCAGCAGCTTAGCGCACTACGAGCAGTACTTC | CASSLAHYEQYF
. | TRBJ2-7 | TRBD1 | TRBV2 | TGTGCCAGCAGGGGGGACAGGGGATCCCACGAGCAGTACTTC | CASRGDRGSHEQYF
. | TRBJ1-5 | . | TRBV19 | TGTGCCAGTAGTGGCAGGGGAGGCGGCAATCAGCCCCAGCATTTT | CASSGRGGGNQPQHF
. | TRBJ2-5 | TRBD2 | TRBV20-1 | TGCAGTGCTAGAACCCTAGCGGTGATGCAAGAGACCCAGTACTTC | CSARTLAVMQETQYF
few | TRBJ2-5 | . | TRBV4-1 | TGCGCCAGCAGCCAAGACTACACAGGGAGTTACCAAGAGACCCAGTACTTC | CASSQDYTGSYQETQYF
. | TRBJ2-1 | TRBD2 | TRBV25-1 | TGTGCCAGCAGTTTCGATAGCGGGAGGGAAGATGAGCAGTTCTTC | CASSFDSGREDEQFF
. | TRBJ2-1 | TRBD2 | TRBV27 | TGTGCCAGCAGTTGGGGACTAGCGACCTCCTACAATGAGCAGTTCTTC | CASSWGLATSYNEQFF
. | TRBJ1-6 | . | TRBV2 | TGTGCCAGCCCAGACAGGAATTCACCCCTCCACTTT | CASPDRNSPLHF
. | TRBJ1-2 | . | TRBV5-5 | TGTGCCAGCAGCTTGGAATACTATGGCTACACCTTT | CASSLEYYGYTF
many | TRBJ2-3 | . | TRBV11-1 | TGTGCCAGCAGCTTGTCCGGGAAAACCACAGATACGCAGTATTTT | CASSLSGKTTDTQYF
few | TRBJ2-7 | TRBD2 | TRBV7-8 | TGTGCCAGCAGCTTAGGGCGGCGGGGGACCTACGAGCAGTACTTC | CASSLGRRGTYEQYF
. | TRBJ2-2 | . | TRBV2 | TGTGCCAGCACCTCAATGGGGAGGAACGCCGGGGAGCTGTTTTTT | CASTSMGRNAGELFF
. | TRBJ2-3 | . | TRBV9 | TGTGCCAGCAGCGTAGTTCCAGACACAGATACGCAGTATTTT | CASSVVPDTDTQYF
. | TRBJ1-1 | . | TRBV2 | TGTGCCAGCAGTTACTCGGAGGAGGGTTTGGGAGCTTTCTTT | CASSYSEEGLGAFF
. | TRBJ1-2 | TRBD1 | TRBV15 | TGTGCCACCAGCAGAGAGACCGACAGGGTTAGCGGGTATGGCTACACCTTC | CATSRETDRVSGYGYTF
once | TRBJ1-1 | . | TRBV12-3/TRBV12-4 | TGTGCCAGCAGTTTGGATGGGGGAAACACTGAAGCTTTCTTT | CASSLDGGNTEAFF
. | TRBJ2-7 | . | TRBV10-3 | TGTGCCATTCAAAATCAGGGTGCCTCCTACGAGCAGTACTTC | CAIQNQGASYEQYF
. | TRBJ1-1 | . | TRBV2 | TGTGCCAGCAGTGAGCTAGGGTTCATGAACACTGAAGCTTTCTTT | CASSELGFMNTEAFF
. | TRBJ2-5 | TRBD2 | TRBV19 | TGTGCCGCGGGGGGGGAGACCCAGTACTTC | CAAGGETQYF
. | TRBJ1-1 | . | TRBV9 | TGTGCCAGCAGCGTAGGGAGCGGCTTGAACACTGAAGCCTTCTTT | CASSVGSGLNTEAFF
. | TRBJ1-3 | . | TRBV5-1 | TGCGCCAGCAACCCGGACATCTCTGGAAACACCATATATTTT | CASNPDISGNTIYF
. | TRBJ1-1 | . | TRBV19 | TGTGCCAGTAGTATCGGCCGGGGCAACACTGAAGCTTTCTTT | CASSIGRGNTEAFF
once | TRBJ2-6 | . | TRBV2 | TGTGCCAGCAGTTTATTCCTCTCTGGGGCCAACGTCCTGACTTTC | CASSLFLSGANVLTF
few | TRBJ2-5 | . | TRBV20-1 | TGCAGTGCTAGAGTTACGGGACCGGGACACATGCAAGAGACCCAGTACTTC | CSARVTGPGHMQETQYF
few | TRBJ2-2 | TRBD1 | TRBV24-1 | TGTGCCACCAGTGCACCGGGACAGGGGAGCGGCGGGGAGCTGTTTTTT | CATSAPGQGSGGELFF
. | TRBJ2-7 | TRBD2 | TRBV18 | TGTGCCAGCTCACCCTTGGAGGGAGGGCCCTCCTACGGGCAGTACTTC | CASSPLEGGPSYGQYF
. | TRBJ1-6 | . | TRBV4-3 | TGCGCCAGCAGCCAAAACCCCCTGAGGGACGGGAATTCACCCCTCCACTTT | CASSQNPLRDGNSPLHF
. | TRBJ2-2 | TRBD2 | TRBV6-1 | TGTGCCAGCAGCACACTAGCGGGGGGCAACACCGGGGAGCTGTTTTTT | CASSTLAGGNTGELFF
few | TRBJ2-5 | TRBD2 | TRBV10-3 | TGTGCCACCCCCGGGGGTAGCGGGAGGGGGGAGACCCAGTACTTC | CATPGGSGRGETQYF
many | TRBJ2-5 | . | TRBV11-3 | TGTGCCAGCAGCTTAGGATGGGGCGACGGTAACCTAGAGACCCAGTACTTC | CASSLGWGDGNLETQYF
. | TRBJ2-7 | TRBD2 | TRBV2 | TGTGCCAGCGACGGGGGGAGGCAGTACTTC | CASDGGRQYF
. | TRBJ2-7 | . | TRBV12-3/TRBV12-4 | TGTGCCAGCCGAAAGGGGGGAACCCACGAGCAGTACTTC | CASRKGGTHEQYF
. | TRBJ2-1 | . | TRBV7-9 | TGTGCCAGCAGTTCCTCCTTCAATGAGCAGTTCTTC | CASSSSFNEQFF
. | TRBJ2-2 | TRBD1 | TRBV24-1 | TGTGCCACCAGTGACTTGACAGGGACCGGGGAGCTGTTTTTT | CATSDLTGTGELFF
. | TRBJ1-2 | TRBD1 | TRBV19 | TGTACCAGTAGTATGGGGCCAGGGGGAAATGGCTACACCTTC | CTSSMGPGGNGYTF
. | TRBJ2-7 | . | TRBV4-1 | TGCGCCAGCAGCCAAGACTCAGGGTCCTACGAGCAGTACTTC | CASSQDSGSYEQYF
. | TRBJ1-1 | TRBD1 | TRBV5-4 | TGTGCCAGTGGACAGGGGACTGAAGCTTTCTTT | CASGQGTEAFF
few | TRBJ2-7 | TRBD1 | TRBV24-1 | TGTGCCACCAGTGACGAGGACAGGCGCGAGCAGTACTTC | CATSDEDRREQYF
. | TRBJ1-1 | . | TRBV7-9 | TGTGCCAGCAGCTTAAGCCGAATAGTTAACACTGAAGCTTTCTTT | CASSLSRIVNTEAFF
. | TRBJ2-5 | . | TRBV29-1 | TGCAGCCATAAGGAGGGGGTCCAAGAGACCCAGTACTTC | CSHKEGVQETQYF
few | TRBJ2-1 | TRBD2 | TRBV7-6 | TGTGCCTCCCTAGCGGCGACCTTCAATGAGCAGTTCTTC | CASLAATFNEQFF
once | TRBJ1-1 | . | TRBV5-1 | TGCGCCAGCAGCTTGGAAGGTAACTCGAACACTGAAGCTTTCTTT | CASSLEGNSNTEAFF
many | TRBJ1-5 | . | TRBV6-1 | TGTGCCAGCAGTGAGCACGCTGGGAATAGCAATCAGCCCCAGCATTTT | CASSEHAGNSNQPQHF
few | TRBJ2-3 | . | TRBV27 | TGTGCCAGCAGTTTTGGAGGGTGGACAGATACGCAGTATTTT | CASSFGGWTDTQYF
once | TRBJ1-1 | TRBD1 | TRBV24-1 | TGTGCCACCAGGCTTACAGGGGGCACTGAAGCTTTCTTT | CATRLTGGTEAFF